Shown below are 4 T cell receptor beta chains from a single sample sequenced in a study of blood T cells in healthy people across ages. Then a second PCR, running roughly 7 to 11 cycles, was carried out with a sample-barcoded 5' primer and a J-beta primer mix. TCRdb reprocessed the 5' RACE reads with MiXCR, giving one entry per CDR3 protein. The sample contains about 930,000 distinct CDR3 sequences, roughly 29% of which appear only once. The same sample was also used in a study of T cells of mothers and their children.

Sequenced: blood. These receptor sequences come from a woman in her thirties or forties in good health.

Only one count was recorded for this clonotype. The V and J genes are TRBV20-1 and TRBJ2-2; the D gene is possibly TRBD1 (6 bases). V dropped 3 bases and J dropped 2 bases, with 16 bases sitting between them. Germline CDR1 and CDR2: DFQATT and SNEGSKA (reference sequence). The CDR3 is made up of 16 amino acids. The CDR3 nucleotides read TGCAGTGCTAGGGACAGTCAACTCACAAACACCGGGGAGCTGTTTTTT. This encodes CSARDSQLTNTGELFF.

V and J are TRBV5-6 and TRBJ2-1; no clear D. Germline CDR1 and CDR2: SGHDT and YYEEEE. The germline V and J ends were trimmed by 2 bases and 2 bases, with 11 bases remaining between them. There are 15 residues in the CDR3. The CDR3 DNA reads TGTGCCAGCAGCTTACCCTCGGAACCCTACAATGAGCAGTTCTTC. Translating gives CASSLPSEPYNEQFF.

The rearrangement links TRBV15 to TRBJ1-4; D is unclear. CDR3 length: 16 residues. The V end was cut by 3 bases, the J end by 5 bases, with 16 bases between. Per the germline V gene, CDR1 is LNHNV and CDR2 is YYDKDF (reference sequence). The CDR3, as DNA: TGTGCCACCAGCAGGATCCAGACCCTCCTAAATGAAAAACTGTTTTTT. It encodes CATSRIQTLLNEKLFF.

As to this clonotype: One base away lies a much larger clone, so this may be a sequencing read error. The rearrangement links TRBV29-1 to TRBJ2-1; 8 nucleotides match TRBD2. Germline CDR1 and CDR2: SQVTM and ANQGSEA. The CDR3 is 11 residues long. Unmatched junction bases numbered 1, after V lost 3 bases and J lost 9 bases. The CDR3 reads CSVEAGGEQFF. CDR3 nucleotide sequence: TGCAGCGTTGAGGCGGGGGGTGAGCAGTTCTTC.